The 13 T cell receptor beta chains listed next were all sequenced from one sample in a study of CD8 T cells in ankylosing spondylitis. TCRdb itself ran the 5' RACE reads through MiXCR, one entry per CDR3 protein. The sample holds around 25,000 distinct CDR3 sequences, roughly 2.5% seen once. The sequenced material came from blood, either unsorted or a sorted T cell fraction (not recorded which). These receptors were taken from a female donor with ankylosing spondylitis or in good health (not recorded which).

This clonotype was detected many times. The chain recombines TRBV9 with TRBJ2-2, with no clear D. CDR3 length: 17 amino acids. CDR1 and CDR2 (germline): SGDLS, YYNGEE. Trimming took 3 bases from V and 4 from J, leaving 19 bases between them. CDR3 in DNA: TGTGCCAGCAGCGCGCAAATTCGGAGCGCTACCACCGGGGAGCTGTTTTTT. Amino acid sequence: CASSAQIRSATTGELFF. Complete variable domain (other parts from reference TRBV9 and TRBJ2-2): DSGVTQTPKHLITATGQRVTLRCSPRSGDLSVYWYQQSLDQGLQFLIQYYNGEERAKGNILERFSAQQFPDLHSELNLSSLELGDSALYFCASSAQIRSATTGELFFGEGSRLTVL.

There are many counts of this clonotype. This sequence joins TRBV9 and TRBJ1-6; TRBD1 matches at 7 bases. J was trimmed by 10 bases and V by 3 bases; bases with no gene match: 10. The CDR3 spans 15 residues. Germline V gives CDR1 SGDLS, CDR2 YYNGEE. The CDR3 bases are TGTGCCAGCAGCGAAAGACAGGGAACGGGGTCACCCCTCCACTTT. Translated, it gives CASSERQGTGSPLHF.

This clonotype was detected many times. This chain connects TRBV9 to TRBJ1-3, with 9 bases matching TRBD1. With V trimmed by 4 bases and J by 1 base, 3 bases remained unmatched. From germline, CDR1 is SGDLS and CDR2 YYNGEE. The CDR3 runs 15 residues. The CDR3 DNA is TGTGCCAGCAGCCCACAGGGGGCTTCTGGAAACACCATATATTTT. Protein sequence: CASSPQGASGNTIYF.

J is TRBJ2-3 and V is TRBV9, with 8 bases fitting TRBD1. This CDR3 has 16 amino acids. V lost 3 bases, J lost 3 bases, and 9 bases stayed unmatched. CDR1 SGDLS and CDR2 YYNGEE come from the germline V gene. This CDR3 reads CASSAPGGGGTDTQYF. DNA of the CDR3: TGTGCCAGCAGCGCCCCAGGGGGCGGAGGAACAGATACGCAGTATTTT.

This clonotype was seen more than once but under ten times. CDR3 protein: CASSPAGGGEAQYF. CDR3 coding DNA: TGTGCCAGCAGCCCCGCAGGGGGCGGGGAGGCCCAGTACTTC. This rearrangement joins TRBV9 to TRBJ2-5, with 8 positions matching TRBD1. V lost 4 bases and J lost 9; bases outside the gene matches: 11. The CDR3 is 14 amino acids. Germline CDR1 and CDR2: SGDLS and YYNGEE.

This clonotype was seen at least ten times. J is TRBJ2-1 and V is TRBV9, with 13 bases that match TRBD2. CDR1 SGDLS and CDR2 YYNGEE come from the germline V gene. CDR3 size: 18 residues. The V and J ends lost 0 bases and 4 bases, in that order; junction bases with no gene match: 7. The CDR3 here is CASSVERGTSGKYNEQFF. CDR3 DNA sequence: TGTGCCAGCAGCGTAGAGAGGGGGACTAGCGGGAAATACAATGAGCAGTTCTTC. Based on the CDR3 plus reference TRBV9 and TRBJ2-1, the full variable domain is DSGVTQTPKHLITATGQRVTLRCSPRSGDLSVYWYQQSLDQGLQFLIQYYNGEERAKGNILERFSAQQFPDLHSELNLSSLELGDSALYFCASSVERGTSGKYNEQFFGPGTRLTVL.

Judged by abundance, this clonotype is medium-sized. The chain couples TRBV9 to TRBJ2-7; D gene ambiguous. V was clipped by 2 bases and J by 1 base, with 13 bases between them. Germline V gives CDR1 SGDLS, CDR2 YYNGEE. The CDR3 contains 15 residues. This CDR3 reads CASSVSPGASYEQYF. The DNA of the CDR3 is TGTGCCAGCAGCGTGTCTCCCGGAGCGTCCTACGAGCAGTACTTC.

This clonotype was recorded at least ten times. The chain employs TRBV9 and TRBJ2-1, with D tentatively TRBD1 (6 bases). Germline lookup yields CDR1 SGDLS and CDR2 YYNGEE. The CDR3 is made up of 17 amino acids. The ends were cut back, 4 bases at V and 0 bases at J, with 17 bases in the middle. CDR3 in DNA: TGTGCCAGCAGCCCTCGAACAGGGTATAGCTCCTACAATGAGCAGTTCTTC. Protein product: CASSPRTGYSSYNEQFF.

This clonotype was seen repeatedly, ten times or more. The rearrangement joins TRBV9 to TRBJ1-1, with unresolved D. The CDR3 is 17 residues long. The germline gives CDR1 SGDLS, CDR2 YYNGEE. V was clipped by 0 bases and J by 1 base, with 16 bases between them. The CDR3 spells CASSVGGPSTPNTEAFF. As DNA, the CDR3 is TGTGCCAGCAGCGTAGGAGGGCCGTCGACCCCGAACACTGAAGCTTTCTTT.

Relative to its sample, this clonotype is medium-sized (0.01 to 0.1%). The chain combines TRBV9 with TRBJ1-1; TRBD1 aligns across 7 bases. Germline V gene sequence: CDR1 SGDLS, CDR2 YYNGEE. With 4 bases clipped from V and 1 base from J, the junction kept 4 bases outside the gene matches. The CDR3 totals 14 residues. The CDR3 nucleotides are TGTGCCAGCAGCAATCCAGGGGGGAACACTGAAGCTTTCTTT. It encodes CASSNPGGNTEAFF.

This clonotype was detected ten times or more. The CDR3 is CASSKAGSSYNEQFF. CDR3 sequence (DNA): TGTGCCAGCAGCAAAGCGGGAAGCTCCTACAATGAGCAGTTCTTC. This rearrangement joins TRBV9 to TRBJ2-1, with TRBD2 identical over 7 bases. Germline V lookup: CDR1 SGDLS, CDR2 YYNGEE. The CDR3 covers 15 residues. The ends lost 4 bases at V and 0 bases at J; junction bases unmatched: 4.

This clonotype has a count of ten or more. This chain joins TRBV9 and TRBJ2-1, with 7 positions matching TRBD2. The CDR3 loop spans 15 amino acids. Per germline, CDR1 SGDLS and CDR2 YYNGEE. Trimming removed 0 bases from V and 4 bases from J; junction bases left unmatched: 4. DNA of the CDR3: TGTGCCAGCAGCGTAGCTGGGACTACTTACAATGAGCAGTTCTTC. It yields the protein CASSVAGTTYNEQFF.

This clonotype was counted many times. The rearrangement joins TRBV9 to TRBJ2-3, with D unclear. Germline V gene sequence: CDR1 SGDLS, CDR2 YYNGEE. V shed 4 bases and J shed 4 bases, with 10 bases lying between them. This CDR3 spans 13 amino acids. CDR3 coding DNA: TGTGCCAGCAGCCCCCGGCTCGCAGATACGCAGTATTTT. Translating it yields CASSPRLADTQYF.